This passage covers 30 T cell receptor beta chains from one sample sequenced in a study of OX40 agonist ivuxolimab in advanced cancers. Repertoires were generated with immunoSEQ multiplex PCR, while TCRdb's copy carries only in-frame clones and drops some. The data show 65,000 to 85,000 clones, around nine tenths seen once. Sequences were derived from CD4+ or CD8+ T cells sorted from blood, sampled in a trial of the OX40 agonist ivuxolimab. These TCRs come from an adult with an advanced solid tumor such as melanoma, head and neck, liver or kidney cancer.

The V gene is TRBV5-4, the J gene TRBJ2-3; possible D gene TRBD2, 6 bases. The CDR3 has 15 amino acids. CDR1 and CDR2 (germline): SGHNT, YYREEE (reference sequence). The V end lost 6 bases, the J end lost 4 bases, and 18 bases lay between the germline ends. CDR3 protein: CASNNGTQFPDTQYF. Written as DNA, the CDR3 is TGTGCCAGCAACAACGGGACTCAGTTCCCAGATACGCAGTATTTT.

The chain has TRBV5-1 and TRBJ2-6, with a possible D match to TRBD1 (6 bases). Germline CDR1 is SGHRS and CDR2 is YFSETQ. The V gene lost 4 bases and the J gene lost 1 base, with 18 bases spanning the gap. This CDR3 is 18 amino acids long. This CDR3 reads CASSPPPRGRSGANVLTF. For the CDR3, the DNA is TGCGCCAGCAGCCCCCCCCCAAGGGGGAGATCTGGGGCCAACGTCCTGACTTTC.

The chain joins TRBV5-1 to TRBJ2-1; unclear D gene. The V end lost 10 bases, the J end lost 9 bases, and 8 bases lay between the germline ends. Germline assignment: CDR1 SGHRS and CDR2 YFSETQ. CDR3 length equals 9 residues. CDR3 sequence: CAPAVEQFF. CDR3 nucleotide sequence: TGCGCCCCGGCGGTTGAGCAGTTCTTC.

CDR3 in DNA: TGTGCCAGCAGCCATGTCACAGGCCCGTATGGTTCACCCCTCCACTTT. Translating gives CASSHVTGPYGSPLHF. The V and J genes are TRBV14 and TRBJ1-6, with a tentative D call TRBD1 (5 bases). The CDR3 loop spans 16 amino acids. Trimming pared 3 bases from V and 9 bases from J, leaving 18 bases between. Germline assignment: CDR1 SGHDN and CDR2 FVKESK. The full variable domain, completed using reference TRBV14 and TRBJ1-6, is EAGVTQFPSHSVIEKGQTVTLRCDPISGHDNLYWYRRVMGKEIKFLLHFVKESKQDESGMPNNRFLAERTGGTYSTLKVQPAELEDSGVYFCASSHVTGPYGSPLHFGNGTRLTVT.

This chain joins TRBV28 and TRBJ2-7; maybe TRBD1 (6 bases). This CDR3 has 14 amino acids. V gave up 8 bases and J gave up 5 bases, with 19 bases separating them. Germline CDR1 and CDR2: MDHEN and SYDVKM. The CDR3 reads CASVGENRAHEQYF. The DNA of the CDR3 is TGTGCCAGCGTGGGGGAGAACAGGGCCCACGAGCAGTACTTC.

This clone was recorded once. The genes are TRBV7-3 and TRBJ2-1; D gene ambiguous. V was cut by 4 bases and J by 9 bases, with 16 bases left in between. CDR3 length: 14 residues. Germline CDR1 reads SGHTA; CDR2 reads FQGTGA. The CDR3 is CASSSHPRAVEQFF. The CDR3 region has the DNA TGTGCCAGCAGCTCCCACCCCCGGGCGGTTGAGCAGTTCTTC.

The genes are TRBV11-2 and TRBJ2-6; unclear D gene. The CDR3 totals 17 residues. V was clipped by 5 bases and J by 1 base, with 15 bases between them. In germline, CDR1 is SGHAT, CDR2 FQNNGV. CDR3 sequence: CASSTDGPTSGANVLTF. For the CDR3, the DNA is TGTGCCAGCAGCACCGACGGGCCAACGTCTGGGGCCAACGTCCTGACTTTC.

The chain's CDR3 is CASSLSGGGTDTQYF. The CDR3 DNA reads as TGTGCCAGCAGCTTAAGCGGGGGTGGCACAGATACGCAGTATTTT. J is TRBJ2-3 and V is TRBV13; the match to TRBD2 covers 8 bases. Germline V CDR1 and CDR2: PRHDT, FYEKMQ (reference sequence). V trimming: 2 bases; J trimming: 1 base; junction bases outside the gene matches: 2. The CDR3 is made up of 15 amino acids.

This chain connects TRBV19 to TRBJ1-1, with D possibly matching TRBD1 (5 bases). This CDR3 is built from 15 residues. V lost 4 bases, J lost 5 bases, and 17 bases lay in between. The germline V gene encodes CDR1 LNHDA and CDR2 SQIVND (reference sequence). This CDR3 reads CASSSGYGTGTEAFF. The CDR3 DNA sequence: TGTGCCAGTAGTAGTGGTTACGGGACCGGTACTGAAGCTTTCTTT.

Only one count was recorded for this clone. The chain links TRBV28 to TRBJ1-1, with TRBD1 as a possible D gene (5 bases). The CDR3 totals 13 residues. V lost 5 bases to trimming and J lost 1 base, with 8 bases between them. Per germline, CDR1 MDHEN and CDR2 SYDVKM. The CDR3 DNA sequence: TGTGCCAGCAGTGCCAGGGAGAACACTGAAGCTTTCTTT. Protein sequence: CASSARENTEAFF.

This chain uses TRBV5-4 with TRBJ1-2; D gene unclear. The germline gives CDR1 SGHNT, CDR2 YYREEE (reference sequence). V was trimmed by 3 bases and J by 11 bases, leaving 14 bases between them. This CDR3 spans 12 amino acids. Here the CDR3 DNA reads TGTGCCAGCAGCTCCGAGTATAGAGGGTACACCTTC. As protein: CASSSEYRGYTF.

The rearrangement uses TRBV7-2 and TRBJ2-7; 8 bases fit TRBD1. Germline values: CDR1 SGHTA, CDR2 FQGNSA. CDR3 length: 14 amino acids. Trimming took 4 bases from V and 3 from J; bases not matched to a gene: 5. Here the CDR3 DNA reads TGTGCCAGCAGCTCGCGGACAGGGATCTACGAGCAGTACTTC. Encoded protein: CASSSRTGIYEQYF.

CDR3 residues: CASSQEETGRTDTQYF. CDR3 sequence (DNA): TGTGCCAGCAGCCAAGAGGAGACAGGGAGGACAGATACGCAGTATTTT. V and J are TRBV4-2 and TRBJ2-3; a possible D gene is TRBD1 (7 bases). This CDR3 is built from 16 residues. CDR1 LGHNA and CDR2 YNFKEQ come from the germline V gene. V was cut by 0 bases and J by 3 bases, with 13 bases left in between.

The chain has TRBV11-3 and TRBJ1-1; D is possibly TRBD1 (5 bases). Trimming took off 5 bases at V and 5 bases at J, with 12 bases between the two ends. Germline V gives CDR1 SGHNT, CDR2 YENEEA. The CDR3 extends over 13 amino acids. CDR3 DNA sequence: TGTGCCAGCAGCCGGGATGAGGGGACTGAAGCTTTCTTT. It translates to CASSRDEGTEAFF.

This chain joins TRBV19 and TRBJ1-1; D remains unclear. V was clipped by 4 bases and J by 4 bases, with 10 bases between them. The CDR3 runs to 13 residues. CDR1 LNHDA and CDR2 SQIVND come from the germline V gene (reference sequence). As DNA, the CDR3 is TGTGCCAGTAGTAAAGGATGGGGCACTGAAGCTTTCTTT. Encoded protein: CASSKGWGTEAFF.

The V and J genes are TRBV7-2 and TRBJ2-2; 11 bases match TRBD2. Germline V lookup: CDR1 SGHTA, CDR2 FQGNSA. The CDR3 runs to 17 residues. V was clipped by 1 base and J by 2 bases; unmatched bases: 3. CDR3 bases: TGTGCCAGCAGCTTAGGACTAGCGGGGACTAACACCGGGGAGCTGTTTTTT. It codes for CASSLGLAGTNTGELFF.

In its sample, this clone was seen once. The gene calls are TRBV7-9 and TRBJ2-3, with TRBD2 identical over 10 bases. Unmatched junction bases numbered 5, after V lost 5 bases and J lost 0 bases. Germline V gene lookup returns CDR1 SEHNR and CDR2 FQNEAQ (reference sequence). The CDR3 consists of 16 residues. CDR3 coding DNA: TGTGCCAGCAGCCTCAGGACTAGCGGTAGCACAGATACGCAGTATTTT. It encodes CASSLRTSGSTDTQYF.

V is TRBV5-1 and J is TRBJ2-2, with TRBD1 as a possible D gene (5 bases). Trimming cost V 0 bases and J 3 bases, with 9 bases left between them. In germline, CDR1 is SGHRS, CDR2 YFSETQ. The CDR3 has 15 amino acids. The CDR3 spells CASSLGGRHTGELFF. The CDR3 DNA reads TGCGCCAGCAGCTTGGGGGGCAGGCACACCGGGGAGCTGTTTTTT. Complete variable domain (other parts from reference TRBV5-1 and TRBJ2-2): KAGVTQTPRYLIKTRGQQVTLSCSPISGHRSVSWYQQTPGQGLQFLFEYFSETQRNKGNFPGRFSGRQFSNSRSEMNVSTLELGDSALYLCASSLGGRHTGELFFGEGSRLTVL.

The chain has TRBV30 and TRBJ2-7; tentatively, D is TRBD1 (5 bases). V was trimmed by 2 bases and J by 2 bases, leaving 10 bases between them. The germline V gene encodes CDR1 GTSNPN and CDR2 SVGIG (reference sequence). This CDR3 contains 13 residues. The DNA of the CDR3 is TGTGCCTGGAGTCAGACAGTGGCCTACGAGCAGTACTTC. Its translation: CAWSQTVAYEQYF. The full variable domain, completed using reference TRBV30 and TRBJ2-7, is SQTIHQWPATLVQPVGSPLSLECTVEGTSNPNLYWYRQAAGRGLQLLFYSVGIGQISSEVPQNLSASRPQDRQFILSSKKLLLSDSGFYLCAWSQTVAYEQYFGPGTRLTVT.

This clone has only one observation. The chain links TRBV28 to TRBJ2-5; 7 positions match TRBD1. This CDR3 spans 14 amino acids. Germline lookup yields CDR1 MDHEN and CDR2 SYDVKM. V trimming: 5 bases; J trimming: 2 bases; junction bases outside the gene matches: 5. The CDR3, as DNA: TGTGCCAGCAGTGAGGCAGGGGGTCAAGAGACCCAGTACTTC. Its translation is CASSEAGGQETQYF.

The V gene is TRBV6-5, the J gene TRBJ2-5, with TRBD1 identical over 11 bases. The CDR3 covers 15 residues. V was pared by 6 bases and J by 4 bases, with 7 bases of the junction left unmatched. In germline, CDR1 is MNHEY, CDR2 SVGAGI. DNA for the CDR3: TGTGCCAGCAGCAAAGGACAGGGGGCTGGAGAGACCCAGTACTTC. Translation gives CASSKGQGAGETQYF.

The CDR3 DNA reads as TGTGCCAGCTCTCGCCAGGAGACCCAGTACTTC. Amino acids: CASSRQETQYF. The chain has TRBV18 and TRBJ2-5; no clear D. Germline loops: CDR1 KGHSH, CDR2 LQKENI. The CDR3 consists of 11 residues. Trimming left V 6 bases short and J 5 bases short, with 7 bases between.

The genes are TRBV2 and TRBJ1-2, with D maybe TRBD1 (6 bases). Trimming pared 3 bases from V and 8 bases from J, leaving 16 bases between. The CDR3 loop spans 14 amino acids. CDR1 is SNHLY and CDR2 is FYNNEI in the germline V gene. The CDR3 region has the DNA TGTGCCAGCAGTGATCCACCGGGGGCGAACGGCTACACCTTC. The encoded protein is CASSDPPGANGYTF.

The chain uses TRBV28 and TRBJ1-2, with D possibly matching TRBD1 (6 bases). Germline assignment: CDR1 MDHEN and CDR2 SYDVKM. Trimming cost V 6 bases and J 4 bases, with 15 bases left between them. The CDR3 totals 14 residues. Here the CDR3 reads CASRYGTIRYGYTF. The CDR3 coding sequence is TGTGCCAGCAGATACGGGACAATTCGCTATGGCTACACCTTC.

The chain combines TRBV5-1 with TRBJ2-2; D call uncertain. Germline CDR1 and CDR2: SGHRS and YFSETQ. The CDR3 runs 21 residues. Trimming took off 0 bases at V and 0 bases at J, with 24 bases between the two ends. The CDR3 nucleotides are TGCGCCAGCAGCTTGGAGATTTTTGGACGAGGCTACAGAACGAACACCGGGGAGCTGTTTTTT. This codes for CASSLEIFGRGYRTNTGELFF.

V and J are TRBV5-6 and TRBJ1-1; no reliable D call. Germline V gene lookup returns CDR1 SGHDT and CDR2 YYEEEE. V lost 0 bases, J lost 1 base, and 7 bases lay in between. The CDR3 contains 14 residues. For the CDR3, the DNA is TGTGCCAGCAGCTTGGTCTTGGGGAACACTGAAGCTTTCTTT. This gives the protein CASSLVLGNTEAFF.

This clone was observed once. This sequence joins TRBV6-1 and TRBJ2-7; 7 bases map to TRBD1. The length of the CDR3 is 14 residues. Germline assignment: CDR1 MNHNS and CDR2 SASEGT. With V trimmed by 5 bases and J by 2 bases, 6 bases remained unmatched. The CDR3 reads CASSPRQGPYEQYF. For the CDR3, the DNA is TGTGCCAGCAGTCCCCGACAGGGCCCCTACGAGCAGTACTTC.

This chain joins TRBV7-3 and TRBJ2-5, with D possibly being TRBD2 (7 bases). Trimming pared 5 bases from V and 0 bases from J, leaving 13 bases between. The CDR3 is 15 residues long. From germline, CDR1 is SGHTA and CDR2 FQGTGA. CDR3 nucleotides: TGTGCCAGCAGCCTCGGGGGGCAGTACCAAGAGACCCAGTACTTC. Amino acid sequence: CASSLGGQYQETQYF.

The chain joins TRBV19 to TRBJ2-3; 8 nucleotides line up with TRBD1. CDR3 length equals 16 residues. CDR1 and CDR2 from the germline V gene are LNHDA and SQIVND (reference sequence). The ends lost 1 base at V and 2 bases at J; junction bases unmatched: 5. Here the CDR3 reads CASSIGGQVFTDTQYF. Written as DNA, the CDR3 is TGTGCCAGTAGTATAGGGGGACAGGTCTTCACAGATACGCAGTATTTT.

The rearrangement uses TRBV5-1 and TRBJ1-5; D gene ambiguous. V was pared by 5 bases and J by 2 bases, with 11 bases between. This CDR3 has 14 amino acids. Germline V gene data show CDR1 as SGHRS and CDR2 as YFSETQ. The CDR3 protein is CASSDTGGNQPQHF. The DNA of the CDR3 is TGCGCCAGCAGTGATACTGGCGGCAATCAGCCCCAGCATTTT.